Shown below are 20 T cell receptor beta chains from a single sample sequenced in a study of blood T cell repertoires in COVID-19. Method: immunoSEQ multiplex PCR; TCRdb's copy keeps in-frame clones and lacks some. Found here are a few hundred thousand clones, approximately 90% of them singletons; the top ten hold roughly 1.4%. Sequenced input: PBMCs or T cells enriched from blood (not recorded which). These receptors all stem from a young woman who had been exposed to COVID-19.

V gene TRBV28 combines with J gene TRBJ2-1; 9 bases align to TRBD1. The CDR3 runs 16 residues. Unmatched junction bases numbered 10, after V lost 4 bases and J lost 6 bases. Germline V CDR1 and CDR2: MDHEN, SYDVKM. CDR3 residues: CASSSPTGTGINEQFF. The CDR3 DNA sequence: TGTGCCAGCAGTTCACCTACCGGGACAGGGATCAATGAGCAGTTCTTC. The full variable domain, its missing parts supplied by reference TRBV28 and TRBJ2-1, is DVKVTQSSRYLVKRTGEKVFLECVQDMDHENMFWYRQDPGLGLRLIYFSYDVKMKEKGDIPEGYSVSREKKERFSLILESASTNQTSMYLCASSSPTGTGINEQFFGPGTRLTVL.

The CDR3, as DNA: TGTGCCAGCGGAAGACAGGGTTCCATGAACACTGAAGCTTTCTTT. Translating gives CASGRQGSMNTEAFF. The rearrangement uses TRBV5-8 and TRBJ1-1; 7 bases align to TRBD1. The ends lost 7 bases at V and 0 bases at J; junction bases unmatched: 9. The germline CDR1 and CDR2 sequences are SGHTS and YDEGEE. The CDR3 is made up of 15 amino acids.

The chain has TRBV14 and TRBJ2-1, with 10 positions matching TRBD1. The trim removed 1 base at V and 8 bases at J, leaving 8 bases unmatched. CDR3 length: 16 residues. Germline V gene sequence: CDR1 SGHDN, CDR2 FVKESK. As DNA, the CDR3 is TGTGCCAGCAGCCAAGCCCGACAGGGGGCCACGGATGAGCAGTTCTTC. It codes for CASSQARQGATDEQFF. Complete variable domain (other parts from reference TRBV14 and TRBJ2-1): EAGVTQFPSHSVIEKGQTVTLRCDPISGHDNLYWYRRVMGKEIKFLLHFVKESKQDESGMPNNRFLAERTGGTYSTLKVQPAELEDSGVYFCASSQARQGATDEQFFGPGTRLTVL.

The chain has TRBV7-2 and TRBJ2-1, with 7 bases aligning to TRBD1. Trimming at V came to 6 bases and at J to 0 bases, leaving 8 bases not matched to a gene. Per the germline V gene, CDR1 is SGHTA and CDR2 is FQGNSA. The CDR3 is 16 residues long. The CDR3 DNA sequence: TGTGCCAGCAGTGTAGGGGGCAGGGTCTCCTACAATGAGCAGTTCTTC. This sequence encodes CASSVGGRVSYNEQFF. The full variable domain, completed using reference TRBV7-2 and TRBJ2-1, is GAGVSQSPSNKVTEKGKDVELRCDPISGHTALYWYRQSLGQGLEFLIYFQGNSAPDKSGLPSDRFSAERTGGSVSTLTIQRTQQEDSAVYLCASSVGGRVSYNEQFFGPGTRLTVL.

This chain connects TRBV18 to TRBJ1-1; D call uncertain. The CDR3 runs 13 residues. The germline V gene has CDR1 KGHSH and CDR2 LQKENI. The V end lost 3 bases, the J end lost 8 bases, and 13 bases lay between the germline ends. Here the CDR3 DNA reads TGTGCCAGCTCACCGATTGGCTCAATGGAAGCTTTCTTT. Protein product: CASSPIGSMEAFF.

The CDR3: CASSTDWNTEAFF. CDR3 sequence (DNA): TGTGCCAGCAGCACCGACTGGAACACTGAAGCTTTCTTT. This rearrangement joins TRBV5-5 to TRBJ1-1; D not resolved. The CDR3 extends over 13 amino acids. Germline V gene data show CDR1 as SGHKS and CDR2 as YYEKEE (reference sequence). Deletions cut 4 bases from V and 1 base from J, with 8 bases between.

V and J are TRBV11-2 and TRBJ2-7, with 7 bases fitting TRBD2. V was clipped by 4 bases and J by 6 bases; unmatched bases: 18. This CDR3 is built from 17 residues. The germline V gene has CDR1 SGHAT and CDR2 FQNNGV. The CDR3 loop is CASSYQPQTSRLSEQYF. The CDR3 DNA sequence: TGTGCCAGCAGCTACCAACCTCAGACTAGCAGGTTATCCGAGCAGTACTTC.

The CDR3 reads CASSLSSGRGTNNEQFF. Written as DNA, the CDR3 is TGTGCCAGCAGTTTAAGTAGCGGGAGAGGGACTAACAATGAGCAGTTCTTC. The chain joins TRBV28 to TRBJ2-1; TRBD2 matches 9 bases. The CDR3 sequence is 17 residues long. CDR1 MDHEN and CDR2 SYDVKM come from the germline V gene. With 2 bases clipped from V and 5 bases from J, the junction kept 10 bases outside the gene matches.

The chain combines TRBV9 with TRBJ2-3; D is possibly TRBD2 (5 bases). Trimming removed 0 bases at V and 6 bases at J, with 8 bases between. Germline values: CDR1 SGDLS, CDR2 YYNGEE. The CDR3 is 13 residues long. Written as DNA, the CDR3 is TGTGCCAGCAGCGTAGCTACGGGGGATACGCAGTATTTT. This sequence encodes CASSVATGDTQYF. The variable domain in full, completed from reference TRBV9 and TRBJ2-3, reads DSGVTQTPKHLITATGQRVTLRCSPRSGDLSVYWYQQSLDQGLQFLIQYYNGEERAKGNILERFSAQQFPDLHSELNLSSLELGDSALYFCASSVATGDTQYFGPGTRLTVL.

This chain joins TRBV11-2 and TRBJ1-4, with TRBD1 matching over 9 bases. CDR1 and CDR2 (germline): SGHAT, FQNNGV. After removal of 5 bases from V and 8 bases from J, the junction contained 9 bases not matched to a gene. This CDR3 has 15 residues. CDR3 protein: CASSLTGGGGEKLFF. The CDR3 nucleotides read TGTGCCAGCAGCCTAACAGGGGGCGGAGGAGAAAAACTGTTTTTT.

CDR3 residues: CASSLTGRGASYNEQFF. Here the CDR3 DNA reads TGTGCCAGCAGTTTAACCGGAAGGGGCGCGTCCTACAATGAGCAGTTCTTC. This chain connects TRBV27 to TRBJ2-1; D is possibly TRBD1 (5 bases). Germline CDR1 reads MNHEY; CDR2 reads SMNVEV (reference sequence). The CDR3 is made up of 17 amino acids. Deletions cut 2 bases from V and 1 base from J, with 15 bases between.

This rearrangement joins TRBV7-2 to TRBJ2-1; D unresolved. The germline V and J ends were trimmed by 6 bases and 1 base, with 13 bases remaining between them. CDR1 is SGHTA, CDR2 FQGNSA, per germline. CDR3 length equals 15 residues. The CDR3 here is CASSQKLASYNEQFF. The CDR3 DNA reads TGTGCCAGCAGTCAAAAATTGGCATCCTACAATGAGCAGTTCTTC.

The rearrangement links TRBV19 to TRBJ2-7; 7 bases align to TRBD2. V dropped 7 bases and J dropped 2; count of bases not matched to a gene: 11. Per the germline V gene, CDR1 is LNHDA and CDR2 is SQIVND (reference sequence). This CDR3 contains 15 residues. CDR3 residues: CASTPMASGTYEQYF. The DNA for the CDR3 is TGTGCCAGTACTCCAATGGCTAGCGGAACCTACGAGCAGTACTTC.

The rearrangement links TRBV23-1 to TRBJ1-2; 7 nucleotides align to TRBD1. TRBV23-1 is marked as an open reading frame, function uncertain. Unmatched junction bases numbered 11, after V lost 8 bases and J lost 5 bases. The CDR3 is 14 amino acids. The CDR3 bases are TGCGCCAGCGCCAAGGGGGCGCCTTATTATGGCTACACCTTC. It is translated as CASAKGAPYYGYTF.

The chain joins TRBV5-6 to TRBJ1-2; 8 positions agree with TRBD1. The CDR3 length is 14 residues. In germline, CDR1 is SGHDT, CDR2 YYEEEE. The trim removed 4 bases at V and 6 bases at J, leaving 8 bases unmatched. CDR3 nucleotide sequence: TGTGCCAGCAGCCAGAAGACAGGGGTGAATGGCTACACCTTC. Amino acid sequence: CASSQKTGVNGYTF.

This clone was seen a few times. CDR3: CASSLMSGTGRDEQYF. CDR3 nucleotides: TGTGCCAGCAGCTTGATGAGTGGGACAGGGAGGGACGAGCAGTACTTC. V and J are TRBV5-5 and TRBJ2-7, with 9 bases identical to TRBD1. The CDR3 is 16 amino acids. The V and J ends lost 1 base and 5 bases, in that order; junction bases with no gene match: 10. From germline, CDR1 is SGHKS and CDR2 YYEKEE (reference sequence).

The chain is built from TRBV28 and TRBJ2-7; the match to TRBD2 covers 11 bases. J lost 3 bases, V lost 5 bases, and 9 bases had no gene match. The CDR3 loop spans 16 amino acids. The germline V gene has CDR1 MDHEN and CDR2 SYDVKM. CDR3 loop: CASSIRASGRNYEQYF. Written as DNA, the CDR3 is TGTGCCAGCAGTATTCGGGCTAGCGGGAGGAACTACGAGCAGTACTTC.

V usage is TRBV5-1 and J usage is TRBJ1-2, with no clear D. Trimming took off 0 bases at V and 4 bases at J, with 13 bases between the two ends. CDR3 length: 15 residues. The germline CDR1 and CDR2 sequences are SGHRS and YFSETQ. The CDR3 spells CASSLGVGASYGYTF. The CDR3 bases are TGCGCCAGCAGCTTGGGTGTGGGCGCAAGCTATGGCTACACCTTC.

J is TRBJ1-3 and V is TRBV29-1; no definite D call. V shed 3 bases and J shed 2 bases, with 14 bases lying between them. The length of the CDR3 is 15 residues. Germline lookup yields CDR1 SQVTM and CDR2 ANQGSEA. The CDR3 reads CSVDSGVQTGNTIYF. In DNA, the CDR3 is TGCAGCGTTGATTCGGGTGTTCAGACTGGAAACACCATATATTTT.

The rearrangement links TRBV18 to TRBJ1-5; possibly TRBD1 for D (6 bases). The germline V gene encodes CDR1 KGHSH and CDR2 LQKENI. CDR3 length: 15 amino acids. V was trimmed by 6 bases and J by 3 bases, leaving 15 bases between them. CDR3 DNA: TGTGCCAGCTCGCCTAGGGCAGGGGTCAATCAGCCCCAGCATTTT. Its translation: CASSPRAGVNQPQHF.